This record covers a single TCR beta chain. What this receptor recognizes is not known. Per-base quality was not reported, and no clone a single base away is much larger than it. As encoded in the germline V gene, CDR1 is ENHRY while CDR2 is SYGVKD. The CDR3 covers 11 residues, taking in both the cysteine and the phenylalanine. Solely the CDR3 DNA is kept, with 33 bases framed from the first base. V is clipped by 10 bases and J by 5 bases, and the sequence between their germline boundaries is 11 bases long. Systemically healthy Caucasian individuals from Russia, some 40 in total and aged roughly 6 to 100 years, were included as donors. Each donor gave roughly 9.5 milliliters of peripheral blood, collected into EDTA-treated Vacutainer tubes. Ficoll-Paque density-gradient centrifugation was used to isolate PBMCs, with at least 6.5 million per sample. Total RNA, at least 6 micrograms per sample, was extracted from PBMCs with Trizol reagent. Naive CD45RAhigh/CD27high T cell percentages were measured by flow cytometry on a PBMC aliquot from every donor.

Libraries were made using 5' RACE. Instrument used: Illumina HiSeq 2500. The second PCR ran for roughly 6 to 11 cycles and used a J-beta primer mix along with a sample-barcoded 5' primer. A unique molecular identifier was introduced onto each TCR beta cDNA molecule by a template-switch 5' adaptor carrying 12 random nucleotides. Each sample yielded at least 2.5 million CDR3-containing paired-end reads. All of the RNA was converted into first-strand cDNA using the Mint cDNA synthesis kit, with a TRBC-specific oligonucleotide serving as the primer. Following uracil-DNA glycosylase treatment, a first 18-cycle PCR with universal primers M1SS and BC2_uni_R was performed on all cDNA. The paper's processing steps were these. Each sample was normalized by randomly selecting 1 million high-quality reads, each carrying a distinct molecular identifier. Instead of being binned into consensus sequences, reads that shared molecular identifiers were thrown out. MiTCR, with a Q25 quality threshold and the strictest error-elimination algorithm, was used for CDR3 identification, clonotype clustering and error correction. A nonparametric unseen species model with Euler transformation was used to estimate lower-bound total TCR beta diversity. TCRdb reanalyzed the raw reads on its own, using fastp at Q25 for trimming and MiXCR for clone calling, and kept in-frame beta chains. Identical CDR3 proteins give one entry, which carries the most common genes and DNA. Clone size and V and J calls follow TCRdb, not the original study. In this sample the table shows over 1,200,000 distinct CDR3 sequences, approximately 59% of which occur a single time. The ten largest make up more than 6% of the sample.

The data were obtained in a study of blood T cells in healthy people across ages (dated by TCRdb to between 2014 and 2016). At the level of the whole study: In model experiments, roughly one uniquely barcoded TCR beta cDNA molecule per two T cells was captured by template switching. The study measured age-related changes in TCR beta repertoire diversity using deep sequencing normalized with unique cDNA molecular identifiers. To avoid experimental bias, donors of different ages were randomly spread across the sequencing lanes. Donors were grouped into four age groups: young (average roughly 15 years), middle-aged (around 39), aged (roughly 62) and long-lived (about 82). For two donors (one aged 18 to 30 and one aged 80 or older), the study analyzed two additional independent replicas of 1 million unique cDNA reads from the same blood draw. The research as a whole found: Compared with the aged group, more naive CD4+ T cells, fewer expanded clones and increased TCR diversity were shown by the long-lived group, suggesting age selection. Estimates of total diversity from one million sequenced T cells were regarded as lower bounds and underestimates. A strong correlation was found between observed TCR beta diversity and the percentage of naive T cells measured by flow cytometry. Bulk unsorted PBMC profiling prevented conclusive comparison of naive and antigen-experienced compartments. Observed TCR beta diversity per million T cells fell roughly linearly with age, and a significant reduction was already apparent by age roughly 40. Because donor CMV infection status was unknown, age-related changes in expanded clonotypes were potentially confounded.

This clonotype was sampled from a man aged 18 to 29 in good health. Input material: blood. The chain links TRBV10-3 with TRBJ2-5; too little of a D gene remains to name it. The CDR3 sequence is CATRTGETQYF. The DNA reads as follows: TGTGCCACCCGTACTGGCGAGACCCAGTACTTC.